This TCR beta chain comes out of a study of blood T cell repertoires in COVID-19 (dated by TCRdb to 2018 to 2021). About the study as a whole: Samples covering the acute and convalescent phases of COVID-19 were provided by collaborators in the United States, Italy and Spain. Nearly every sample came with metadata listing a de-identified subject ID, COVID-19 status, age in years and sex. The material from the prospective study consisted of cDNA or gDNA derived from T cells, B-cell-depleted T cells, or PBMCs. Samples came from the ongoing ImmuneRACE study (first 160 participants) plus 1,254 subjects from 6 global collaborators. The repertoires were released in a freely available public database intended as a resource for research on the immune response to SARS-CoV-2. Where available, HLA class I and class II types were obtained from metadata supplied by the sample provider rather than from assay-based typing. Deeply sampled blood TCRbeta repertoires from subjects exposed to, actively infected with, or recovered from COVID-19 were included in the dataset. Findings and caveats that apply to the study as a whole: The quantity of clinical and demographic metadata differed by source and by participant and was supplied without curation.

Including cysteine and phenylalanine, the CDR3 has 14 amino acids. The retained sequence is limited to the CDR3, 42 bases, with the frame set at the first base. The germline V gene specifies SNHLY as CDR1 and FYNNEI as CDR2. The germline V and J ends show losses of 6 bases and 4 bases respectively, and no gene match explains 8 bases of the junction. As concerns this clone: The clone's antigen remains unknown. Base qualities are missing; no much larger clone stands one base away.

One collaborating source in Seattle enrolled patients while the patients were actively infected and followed the patients over time throughout the course of disease. Whole blood was collected in K2EDTA tubes by collaborating institutions according to the institutions' own protocols. Collaborator samples were shipped for TCRbeta analysis as frozen whole blood, isolated PBMCs, or DNA extracted from either sample type. The immunoSEQ Assay, a bias-controlled multiplex PCR, was used to amplify TCRbeta CDR3 regions from genomic DNA. The published analysis was carried out like this. Nucleated cell counts per sample were estimated from amplification of reference gene primers within the assay. To quantify the absolute abundance of each unique TCRbeta CDR3 rearrangement, sequence reads were collapsed and filtered. For each sample, productive Simpson clonality was calculated as the square root of Simpson's diversity index over productive rearrangements. As stored in TCRdb, this immuneACCESS dataset retains in-frame rearrangements with V and J assigned. A fraction of the clones does not appear; measured against another copy, unresolved V genes explain less than half of the discrepancy, and the remainder lacks a known reason. That table is the source of V, J and clone size, and D and trimming were worked out from the DNA. Across this sample there are 30,000 to 40,000 clones, with about 76% seen only once. Together, the top ten hold approximately 10% of the sample.

Recombination connected TRBV2 to TRBJ1-1, and 7 junction bases match TRBD1. Source material: peripheral blood. The clonotype comes from an older man with COVID-19, enrolled during active disease. The CDR3 is CASRPRQGGTEAFF. The nucleotides are TGTGCCAGCAGGCCTAGACAGGGCGGCACTGAAGCTTTCTTT.